This T cell receptor beta chain originates from a study of graft-versus-host responses after intestinal transplantation. Study details: The whole recipient group had anti-thymocyte globulin induction followed by tacrolimus and steroids for around 3 years. Study-wide results and limits: GvH clonotypes were identified within recipient marrow, with a subset emerging first in ileum or blood. Researchers found peak circulating GvH clone levels linked to early post-transplant HvG declines. Individuals who had graft-donor T cell macrochimerism had allografts that showed high graft-versus-host to host-versus-graft clonal ratios.

Sequencing was performed with immunoSEQ multiplex PCR; in TCRdb, only in-frame clones are kept and a portion is missing. Among roughly 90,000 clones listed, about 91% were seen once. CDR1 and CDR2 from the germline V gene are SGHDN and FVKESK. V was cut by 3 bases and J by 3 bases, with 3 bases left in between. The CDR3 sequence is 11 residues long. The sample holds one count of this clone. What it recognizes is unknown. This receptor was obtained from a human donor who was the organ donor for an intestinal transplant. This material consisted of unstimulated CD4+ T cells sorted from spleen or lymph node cells, taken before transplant. The V and J genes are TRBV14 and TRBJ2-7; D remains ambiguous. The CDR3 is CASSHGYEQYF. CDR3 nucleotides: TGTGCCAGCAGCCACGGCTACGAGCAGTACTTC.